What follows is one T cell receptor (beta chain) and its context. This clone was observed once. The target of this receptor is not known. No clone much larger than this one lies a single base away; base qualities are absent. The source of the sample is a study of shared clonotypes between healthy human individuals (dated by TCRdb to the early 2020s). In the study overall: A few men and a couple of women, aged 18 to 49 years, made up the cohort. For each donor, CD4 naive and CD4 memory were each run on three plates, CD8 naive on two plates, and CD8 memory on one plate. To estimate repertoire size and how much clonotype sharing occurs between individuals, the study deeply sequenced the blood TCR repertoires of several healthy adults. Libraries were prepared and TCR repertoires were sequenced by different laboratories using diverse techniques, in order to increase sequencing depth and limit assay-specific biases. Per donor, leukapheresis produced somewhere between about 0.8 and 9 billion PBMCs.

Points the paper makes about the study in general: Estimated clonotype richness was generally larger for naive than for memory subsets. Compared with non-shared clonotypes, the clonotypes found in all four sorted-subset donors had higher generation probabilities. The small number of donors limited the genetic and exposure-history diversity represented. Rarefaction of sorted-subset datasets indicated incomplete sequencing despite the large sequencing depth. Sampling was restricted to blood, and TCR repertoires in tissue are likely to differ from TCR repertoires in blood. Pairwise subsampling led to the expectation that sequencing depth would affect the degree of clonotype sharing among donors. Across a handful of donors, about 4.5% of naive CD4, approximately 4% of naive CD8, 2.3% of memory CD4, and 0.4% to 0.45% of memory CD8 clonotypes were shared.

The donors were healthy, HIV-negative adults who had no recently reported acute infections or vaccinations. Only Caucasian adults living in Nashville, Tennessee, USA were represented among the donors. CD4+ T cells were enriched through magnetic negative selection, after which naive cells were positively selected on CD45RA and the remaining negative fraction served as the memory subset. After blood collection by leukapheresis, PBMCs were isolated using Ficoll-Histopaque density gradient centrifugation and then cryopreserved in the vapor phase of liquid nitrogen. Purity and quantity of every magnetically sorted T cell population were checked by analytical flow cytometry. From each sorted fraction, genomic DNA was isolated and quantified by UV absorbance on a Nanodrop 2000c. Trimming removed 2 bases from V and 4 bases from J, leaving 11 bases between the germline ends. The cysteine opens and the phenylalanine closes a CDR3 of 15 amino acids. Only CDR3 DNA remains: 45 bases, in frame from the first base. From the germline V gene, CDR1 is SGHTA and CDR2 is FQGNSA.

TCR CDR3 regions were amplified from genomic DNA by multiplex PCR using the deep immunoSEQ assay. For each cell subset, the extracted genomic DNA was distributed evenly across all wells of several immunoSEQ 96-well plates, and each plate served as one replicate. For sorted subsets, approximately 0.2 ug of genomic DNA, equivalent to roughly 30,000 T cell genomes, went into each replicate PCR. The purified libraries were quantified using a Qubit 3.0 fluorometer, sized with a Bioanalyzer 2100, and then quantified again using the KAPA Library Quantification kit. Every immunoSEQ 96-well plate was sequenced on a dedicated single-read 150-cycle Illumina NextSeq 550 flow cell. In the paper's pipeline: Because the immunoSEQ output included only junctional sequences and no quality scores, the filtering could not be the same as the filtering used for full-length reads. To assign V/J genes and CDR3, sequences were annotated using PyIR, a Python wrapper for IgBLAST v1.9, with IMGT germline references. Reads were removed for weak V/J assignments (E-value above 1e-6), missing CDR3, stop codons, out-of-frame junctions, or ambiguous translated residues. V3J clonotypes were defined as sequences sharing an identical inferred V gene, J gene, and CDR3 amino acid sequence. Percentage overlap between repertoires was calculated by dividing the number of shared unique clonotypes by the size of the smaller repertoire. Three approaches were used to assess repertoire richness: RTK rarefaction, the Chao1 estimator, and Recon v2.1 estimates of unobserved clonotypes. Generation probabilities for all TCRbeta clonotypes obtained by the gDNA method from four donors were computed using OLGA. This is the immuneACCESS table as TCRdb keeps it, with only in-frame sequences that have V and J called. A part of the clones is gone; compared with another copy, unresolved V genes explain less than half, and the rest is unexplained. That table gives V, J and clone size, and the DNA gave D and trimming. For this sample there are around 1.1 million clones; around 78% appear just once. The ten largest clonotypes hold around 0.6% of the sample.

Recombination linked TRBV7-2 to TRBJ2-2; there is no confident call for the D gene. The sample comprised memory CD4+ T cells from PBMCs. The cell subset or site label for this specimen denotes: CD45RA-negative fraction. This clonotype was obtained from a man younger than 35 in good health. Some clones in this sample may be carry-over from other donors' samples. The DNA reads TGTGCCAGCAGCTTATTTGATGCGGTCACCGGGGAGCTGTTTTTT. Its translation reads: CASSLFDAVTGELFF.